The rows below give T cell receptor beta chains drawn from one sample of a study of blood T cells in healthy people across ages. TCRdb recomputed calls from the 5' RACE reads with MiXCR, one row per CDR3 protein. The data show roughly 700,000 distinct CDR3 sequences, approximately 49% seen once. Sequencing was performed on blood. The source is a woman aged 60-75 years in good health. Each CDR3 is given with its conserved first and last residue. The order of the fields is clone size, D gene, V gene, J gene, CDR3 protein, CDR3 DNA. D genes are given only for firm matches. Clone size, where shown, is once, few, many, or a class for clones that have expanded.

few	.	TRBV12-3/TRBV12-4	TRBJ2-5	CASSLAPIQETQYF	TGTGCCAGCAGTTTAGCGCCGATCCAAGAGACCCAGTACTTC
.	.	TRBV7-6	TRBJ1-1	CASSHPGTNTEAFF	TGTGCCAGCAGCCACCCGGGGACAAACACTGAAGCTTTCTTT
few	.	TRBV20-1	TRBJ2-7	CSALQRNGEQYF	TGCAGTGCTCTCCAGAGAAATGGCGAGCAGTACTTC
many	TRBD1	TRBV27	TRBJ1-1	CASSFRGTGLVKREAFF	TGTGCCAGCAGTTTTAGGGGGACAGGGCTCGTTAAACGTGAAGCTTTCTTT
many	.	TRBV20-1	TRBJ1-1	CSAMTVRMNTEAFF	TGCAGTGCTATGACAGTGAGGATGAACACTGAAGCTTTCTTT
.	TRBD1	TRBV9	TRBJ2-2	CASASGGWTGELFF	TGTGCCAGCGCCTCAGGGGGATGGACCGGGGAGCTGTTTTTT
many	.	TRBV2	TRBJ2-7	CASTRDSNYEQYF	TGTGCCAGCACTCGGGATTCAAATTACGAGCAGTACTTC
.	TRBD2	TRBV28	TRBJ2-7	CASSVAGYGEQYF	TGTGCCAGCAGTGTAGCGGGATACGGCGAGCAGTACTTC
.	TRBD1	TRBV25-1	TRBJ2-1	CASSRRDGGQAYEQFF	TGTGCCAGCAGTAGAAGAGACGGGGGACAGGCATACGAGCAGTTCTTC
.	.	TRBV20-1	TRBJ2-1	CSARGIYEQFF	TGCAGTGCTAGAGGAATCTATGAGCAGTTCTTC
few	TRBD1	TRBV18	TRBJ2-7	CASSHDRAEQYF	TGTGCCAGCTCTCATGACAGGGCCGAGCAGTACTTC
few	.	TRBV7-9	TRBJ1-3	CASRLQGNGNTIYF	TGTGCCAGCAGACTACAGGGAAATGGAAACACCATATATTTT
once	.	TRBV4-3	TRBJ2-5	CTSSQVYQGRGTQYF	TGCACCAGCAGCCAAGTTTACCAGGGCCGAGGGACCCAGTACTTC
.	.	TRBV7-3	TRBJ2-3	CASSRRRGDTQYF	TGTGCCAGCAGCCGCCGGAGAGGCGATACGCAGTATTTT